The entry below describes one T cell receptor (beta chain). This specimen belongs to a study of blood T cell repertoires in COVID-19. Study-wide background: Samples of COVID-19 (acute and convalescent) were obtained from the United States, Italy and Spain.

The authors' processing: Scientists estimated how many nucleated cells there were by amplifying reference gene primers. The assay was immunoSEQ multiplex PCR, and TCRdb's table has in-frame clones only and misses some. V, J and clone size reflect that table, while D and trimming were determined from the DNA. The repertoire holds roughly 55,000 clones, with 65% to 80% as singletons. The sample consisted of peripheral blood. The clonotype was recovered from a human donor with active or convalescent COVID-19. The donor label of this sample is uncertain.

CDR3 DNA: TGTGCCAGCAGCCCCCGGGGGGGACGGGAGACCCAGTACTTC. Translated: CASSPRGGRETQYF. The V and J genes are TRBV14 and TRBJ2-5, with TRBD2 matching 8 bases. The length of the CDR3 is 14 residues. Germline CDR1 and CDR2: SGHDN and FVKESK. V lost 4 bases to trimming and J lost 5 bases; unmatched junction nucleotides: 6.